The 10 T cell receptor beta chains in this list originate from one sample, sequenced in a study of blood T cell repertoires in COVID-19. The repertoire was sequenced with immunoSEQ multiplex PCR; TCRdb's copy has only in-frame clones and lacks some. The sample has about 310,000 clones, around 87% seen once. Sequenced: peripheral blood. The receptors here all came from a woman between 45 and 65 years old who had recovered from COVID-19.

The V gene is TRBV6-6, the J gene TRBJ1-2; D gene uncertain. The CDR3 is 14 amino acids. The germline V gene has CDR1 MNHNY and CDR2 SVGAGI (reference sequence). V was trimmed by 2 bases and J by 8 bases, leaving 15 bases between them. CDR3 coding DNA: TGTGCCAGCAGTTACCCCGAGGGCGCTGGGGGCTACACCTTC. It encodes CASSYPEGAGGYTF.

This chain links TRBV5-1 with TRBJ2-5, with 7 bases matching TRBD1. With 4 bases clipped from V and 5 bases from J, the junction kept 8 bases outside the gene matches. This CDR3 has 14 amino acids. Germline assignment: CDR1 SGHRS and CDR2 YFSETQ. The CDR3 protein is CASSPGGSPETQYF. The DNA for the CDR3 is TGCGCCAGCAGCCCAGGGGGATCTCCGGAGACCCAGTACTTC.

The chain couples TRBV9 to TRBJ2-5, with a tentative D call TRBD1 (6 bases). There are 15 residues in the CDR3. V dropped 2 bases and J dropped 2 bases, with 13 bases sitting between them. The germline CDR1 and CDR2 sequences are SGDLS and YYNGEE. This chain's CDR3 is CASSVRTAPQETQYF. The CDR3 region has the DNA TGTGCCAGCAGCGTCCGGACAGCTCCTCAAGAGACCCAGTACTTC.

This clone has just a few counts. The rearrangement uses TRBV19 and TRBJ1-1; D perhaps matches TRBD1 (6 bases). CDR3 length: 15 amino acids. Trimming shortened V by 5 bases and J by 4 bases, and 17 bases separated the two germline ends. Germline V lookup: CDR1 LNHDA, CDR2 SQIVND (reference sequence). CDR3 nucleotides: TGTGCCAGTAGTGCCCCTGGACAGCCGAGCACTGAAGCTTTCTTT. It encodes CASSAPGQPSTEAFF. The complete variable domain, with remaining parts taken from reference TRBV19 and TRBJ1-1, reads DGGITQSPKYLFRKEGQNVTLSCEQNLNHDAMYWYRQDPGQGLRLIYYSQIVNDFQKGDIAEGYSVSREKKESFPLTVTSAQKNPTAFYLCASSAPGQPSTEAFFGQGTRLTVV.

The V and J genes are TRBV30 and TRBJ2-5, with D maybe TRBD2 (6 bases). Trimming stripped 0 bases from V and 6 bases from J, with 11 bases between. Germline CDR1 and CDR2: GTSNPN and SVGIG (reference sequence). This CDR3 is 13 amino acids long. The CDR3 DNA sequence: TGTGCCTGGAGTGTACTGGGGGGAAAGACCCAGTACTTC. Amino acid sequence: CAWSVLGGKTQYF.

This rearrangement joins TRBV18 to TRBJ2-7; 7 nucleotides agree with TRBD1. The length of the CDR3 is 14 residues. Germline lookup yields CDR1 KGHSH and CDR2 LQKENI. V lost 3 bases to trimming and J lost 5 bases; unmatched junction nucleotides: 7. The CDR3 DNA follows: TGTGCCAGCTCACCGAACCTCCAGGGGGACGAGCAGTACTTC. Encoded protein: CASSPNLQGDEQYF.

V and J are TRBV5-5 and TRBJ2-7; TRBD2 matches at 8 bases. The germline gives CDR1 SGHKS, CDR2 YYEKEE (reference sequence). J lost 1 base, V lost 7 bases, and 13 bases had no gene match. The CDR3 spans 16 residues. The CDR3 nucleotides are TGTGCCAGCGCCTTAGCGGGGACCCTCACTTCCTACGAGCAGTACTTC. Translating it yields CASALAGTLTSYEQYF.

V usage is TRBV6-2 or TRBV6-3 and J usage is TRBJ2-7, with TRBD1 identical over 9 bases. V lost 6 bases to trimming and J lost 5 bases; unmatched junction nucleotides: 5. The germline V gene encodes CDR1 MNHEY and CDR2 SVGEGT. The CDR3 is 13 residues long. CDR3 sequence: CASSGQGYHEQYF. The CDR3 coding sequence is TGTGCCAGCAGCGGACAGGGGTACCACGAGCAGTACTTC.

This sequence joins TRBV2 and TRBJ2-5; TRBD2 agrees at 7 bases. With 6 bases clipped from V and 1 base from J, the junction kept 5 bases outside the gene matches. Germline V gene lookup returns CDR1 SNHLY and CDR2 FYNNEI. This CDR3 has 14 residues. In DNA, the CDR3 is TGTGCCAGCAGAGGACTAGTCAGCCAAGAGACCCAGTACTTC. Amino acids: CASRGLVSQETQYF.

This clone was counted once. This chain joins TRBV7-2 and TRBJ1-1; tentative D call: TRBD1 (5 bases). The CDR3 spans 14 residues. Germline V CDR1 and CDR2: SGHTA, FQGNSA. V lost 7 bases, J lost 3 bases, and 15 bases lay in between. The CDR3: CASTLRGGDTEAFF. For the CDR3, the DNA is TGTGCCAGCACCCTTAGAGGAGGGGACACTGAAGCTTTCTTT.